The entry that follows covers one T cell receptor beta chain sequence. The data originate from a study of control samples from healthy donors and cancer patients. The CDR3 length is 14 residues. Germline CDR1 SGHRS, CDR2 YFSETQ. V lost 2 bases, J lost 5 bases, and 6 bases stayed unmatched. Clones were read by immunoSEQ multiplex PCR, and TCRdb kept only the in-frame ones, dropping some. Of about 120,000 clones in the sample, 88% were seen once. Source material: blood. The rearrangement uses TRBV5-1 and TRBJ1-1; 7 nucleotides agree with TRBD1. This receptor was obtained from a woman aged 70-85 years in good health. The CDR3 sequence is CASSLGGFGTEAFF. The CDR3 region has the DNA TGCGCCAGCAGCTTAGGGGGCTTTGGGACTGAAGCTTTCTTT.